This passage covers 16 T cell receptor beta chains from one sample sequenced in a study of cytomegalovirus exposure and HLA in healthy donors. PCR primers comprised 60 Vbeta and 13 Jbeta primers. Data came from immunoSEQ multiplex PCR; TCRdb stores just in-frame clones and leaves some out. This table has roughly 100,000 clones, approximately 64% appearing once. The sequencing input was PBMCs. Every receptor here comes from a woman aged 45-65 years in good health and CMV-seronegative.

This chain joins TRBV2 and TRBJ1-5; perhaps TRBD1 as D (5 bases). The CDR3 totals 15 residues. Germline V gives CDR1 SNHLY, CDR2 FYNNEI. Trimming stripped 6 bases from V and 2 bases from J, with 14 bases between. The chain's CDR3 is CASRVGGAGNQPQHF. The CDR3 DNA reads TGTGCCAGCAGAGTCGGAGGGGCGGGCAATCAGCCCCAGCATTTT.

The CDR3 bases are TGTGCCAGCAGTGGACTGACCGTCTCTGGAAACACCATATATTTT. It is translated as CASSGLTVSGNTIYF. The chain employs TRBV28 and TRBJ1-3; D call uncertain. V lost 5 bases to trimming and J lost 0 bases, with 11 bases between them. From germline, CDR1 is MDHEN and CDR2 SYDVKM. The CDR3 totals 15 residues.

The chain links TRBV9 to TRBJ2-1, with 8 bases aligning to TRBD2. Germline CDR1 is SGDLS and CDR2 is YYNGEE. The CDR3 contains 15 residues. V gave up 5 bases and J gave up 7 bases; unmatched junction bases: 11. The chain's CDR3 is CASRSEGLEGNEQFF. The CDR3 nucleotides are TGTGCCAGCAGGTCGGAGGGACTAGAGGGGAATGAGCAGTTCTTC.

This clone is a singleton in its sample. The chain joins TRBV7-6 to TRBJ2-1, with 7 bases fitting TRBD1. The V and J ends lost 4 bases and 5 bases, in that order; junction bases with no gene match: 8. This CDR3 is built from 15 residues. Germline assignment: CDR1 SGHVS and CDR2 FNYEAQ. The CDR3 nucleotides read TGTGCCAGCAGCTGGAGTGGACAGGCGAACAATGAGCAGTTCTTC. As protein: CASSWSGQANNEQFF.

A word on this clone: At one end, the junction sequence differs from germline, possibly due to a read error. The chain is built from TRBV7-9 and TRBJ1-2; 7 bases are shared with TRBD1. Germline assignment: CDR1 SEHNR and CDR2 FQNEAQ (reference sequence). CDR3 size: 17 residues. CDR3 nucleotide sequence: TGTTCCAGCAGCCAACCATTGAGAGGGGGCTTACGCTATGGCTACACCTTC. As protein: CSSSQPLRGGLRYGYTF.

The genes are TRBV18 and TRBJ2-7; the match to TRBD1 covers 9 bases. The CDR3 runs to 14 residues. The ends lost 3 bases at V and 5 bases at J; junction bases unmatched: 5. Germline V gene data show CDR1 as KGHSH and CDR2 as LQKENI. The CDR3 loop reads CASSPRTGADEQYF. CDR3 nucleotide sequence: TGTGCCAGCTCACCGAGGACAGGGGCCGACGAGCAGTACTTC.

To note about this clone: This same CDR3 is encoded by further DNA sequences in the sample. The V call is TRBV19, the J call TRBJ2-3, with 10 bases fitting TRBD1. The CDR3 is 15 amino acids. V was clipped by 9 bases and J by 3 bases; unmatched bases: 9. Germline CDR1 is LNHDA and CDR2 is SQIVND (reference sequence). The CDR3 coding sequence is TGTGCCAGCCGTCTGGACAGGGGGGGTACAGATACGCAGTATTTT. Translation gives CASRLDRGGTDTQYF.

The V gene is TRBV28, the J gene TRBJ1-4; 10 bases fit TRBD1. With 6 bases clipped from V and 0 bases from J, the junction kept 10 bases outside the gene matches. The CDR3 loop spans 18 amino acids. From germline, CDR1 is MDHEN and CDR2 SYDVKM. The CDR3 sequence: CASSRDRGLFATNEKLFF. DNA of the CDR3: TGTGCCAGCAGCAGGGACAGGGGCCTTTTCGCAACTAATGAAAAACTGTTTTTT.

This clone was counted a few times. V usage is TRBV18 and J usage is TRBJ2-1, with 15 bases aligning to TRBD2. V shed 5 bases, J shed 9 bases, and the junction held 8 bases outside the gene matches. From germline, CDR1 is KGHSH and CDR2 LQKENI. The CDR3 runs 16 residues. CDR3 in amino acids: CASSSFSGLAGGEQFF. CDR3 in DNA: TGTGCCAGCTCATCATTCTCGGGACTAGCGGGAGGTGAGCAGTTCTTC.

In its sample, this clone was seen a few times. The V call is TRBV28, the J call TRBJ1-2; 8 nucleotides agree with TRBD1. With V trimmed by 4 bases and J by 2 bases, 6 bases remained unmatched. From germline, CDR1 is MDHEN and CDR2 SYDVKM. The length of the CDR3 is 15 residues. The CDR3 loop is CASSSGTGTNYGYTF. The CDR3 region has the DNA TGTGCCAGCAGTTCGGGGACAGGTACCAACTATGGCTACACCTTC.

In its sample, this clone was seen a few times. V gene TRBV11-3 combines with J gene TRBJ1-2; maybe TRBD1 (5 bases). The CDR3 is 13 amino acids. From germline, CDR1 is SGHNT and CDR2 YENEEA. The V gene lost 3 bases and the J gene lost 4 bases, with 9 bases spanning the gap. CDR3 bases: TGTGCCAGCAGCTTGGGGGGTGGCTATGGCTACACCTTC. It yields the protein CASSLGGGYGYTF.

The CDR3 nucleotides are TGCAGCGTTGACAGGGGGAGGGAGCAGTACTTC. As protein: CSVDRGREQYF. This chain uses TRBV29-1 with TRBJ2-7; D is perhaps TRBD1 (7 bases). Trimming removed 3 bases from V and 7 bases from J, with 10 bases in between. Germline-derived CDR1 and CDR2 are SQVTM and ANQGSEA. The CDR3 consists of 11 residues.

The chain carries TRBV27 and TRBJ2-7, with TRBD2 identical over 12 bases. The CDR3 is made up of 16 amino acids. Trimming removed 6 bases from V and 2 bases from J; junction bases left unmatched: 8. Germline V gene sequence: CDR1 MNHEY, CDR2 SMNVEV (reference sequence). CDR3: CASRHLTSGSTYEQYF. CDR3 bases: TGTGCCAGCAGACACCTGACTAGCGGGAGTACCTACGAGCAGTACTTC.

The J gene is TRBJ2-3, the V gene TRBV4-2; 8 bases line up with TRBD2. V was clipped by 3 bases and J by 3 bases; unmatched bases: 14. This CDR3 spans 18 amino acids. Per germline, CDR1 LGHNA and CDR2 YNFKEQ. The CDR3: CASSQSPKSGGETDTQYF. The CDR3 DNA sequence: TGTGCCAGCAGCCAGTCGCCGAAGAGCGGGGGCGAGACAGATACGCAGTATTTT.

The chain is built from TRBV2 and TRBJ1-5, with unresolved D. The germline V and J ends were trimmed by 0 bases and 2 bases, with 8 bases remaining between them. Germline V gene data show CDR1 as SNHLY and CDR2 as FYNNEI. The CDR3 length is 15 residues. CDR3 DNA: TGTGCCAGCAGTGAAGCCCCCCCAGGCAATCAGCCCCAGCATTTT. It yields the protein CASSEAPPGNQPQHF.

The chain links TRBV2 to TRBJ1-5; maybe TRBD1 (6 bases). From germline, CDR1 is SNHLY and CDR2 FYNNEI. The CDR3 loop spans 14 amino acids. Deletions cut 3 bases from V and 3 bases from J, with 9 bases between. The CDR3 region is CASSDGQNNQPQHF. The CDR3 region has the DNA TGTGCCAGCAGTGACGGACAGAACAATCAGCCCCAGCATTTT.